This T cell receptor beta chain was sequenced for a study of metastatic and nonmetastatic thyroid tumors (dated by TCRdb to the early 2020s). For context, the study as a whole: Repertoires were compared across peripheral blood and tumor or nodule tissue samples from malignant and benign thyroid patients.

The library was generated by PCR. The instrument given in TCRdb is Illumina HiSeq 4000. High-throughput sequencing was used to profile the CDR3 region of the TCR beta-chain in every patient. On the authors' methods: A classifier to discriminate distant-metastatic papillary thyroid cancer patients was built from CDR3 differences across clinicopathological groups. The Shannon index was used to measure repertoire diversity, and the Morisita-Horn index was used to measure how similar tumor and blood repertoires were. Using fastp trimming at Q25 and MiXCR clonotype assembly, TCRdb reanalyzed the public sequencing data and kept in-frame beta chains. TCRdb assigned the V and J calls; the authors' analysis was not used. The table for this sample lists 14,000 or so clones; about 35% of them were counted only once. The ten top clones hold roughly 9.6% of the sample. About this clone itself: This clone's antigen is unknown. The record has no base qualities; no much larger clone is one base away.

General study outcomes and caveats: TCR beta diversity was reported as significantly higher in malignant tumors than in benign nodules, in both blood and tumor samples.

The germline V gene supplies CDR1 SGHTA and CDR2 FQGNSA. From the cysteine through the phenylalanine, the CDR3 covers 13 amino acids. The sequence is cut down to CDR3 DNA, 39 bases in frame from base 1. Before undergoing thyroid surgery, none of the patients had been given any kind of treatment. Patient clinical samples collected from 2012 to 2018 were retrospectively analysed using T-cell receptor beta sequencing. The chain links TRBV7-2 with TRBJ2-7; the central 8 bases match TRBD2. The specimen was tumor tissue. The source of this sequence is a male donor with papillary thyroid cancer or a benign thyroid nodule (not recorded which). Some clones in this sample may be carry-over from other donors' samples. The nucleotides read TGTGCAACCGCTTTAGGGACTAGTGCCGAGCAGTACTTC. It codes for CATALGTSAEQYF.